The clone carrying this T cell receptor (beta chain) has at least ten counts. Its antigen is unknown. Unique molecular identifiers were incorporated into the prepared TCRbeta library. From the PCR reads, TCRdb called clonotypes with MiXCR, one entry per CDR3 protein. The profile shows around 120,000 distinct CDR3 sequences, under 25% of them singletons. This CDR3 comprises 16 residues. The germline gives CDR1 MNHEY, CDR2 SVGAGI. Between the trimmed V and J ends, which lost 4 bases and 3 bases, there was a span of 19 bases. This record comes from a study of T-cell reconstitution after alpha-beta-depleted transplantation in children. Study-wide points: Several hundred expanded graft clones reportedly were the source of alpha-beta T cells about two months after transplant. Surviving recipient T cells and thymic progenitors underlay high day-60 TCRbeta diversity in some patients. One year after transplant, T-cell counts and diversity came mostly from newly produced T cells.

This clonotype originated in a male patient aged 2-9 years who had a stem cell transplant for chronic granulomatous disease, so the T cells may come from the graft donor. The chain recombines TRBV6-5 with TRBJ2-7; D possibly corresponds to TRBD1 (6 bases). This sample comprised PBMCs, mostly from graft donor cells, obtained 180 days after TCRalphabeta/CD19-depleted stem cell transplant. The CDR3 nucleotides read TGTGCCAGCAGTTTATCGACCGGGACACTCGTCTACGAGCAGTACTTC. This gives the protein CASSLSTGTLVYEQYF.